A selection of T cell receptor beta chains follows, all from one sample in a study of human T cells and chemical hapten exposure. TCRdb recomputed calls from the RACE reads with MiXCR, one row per CDR3 protein. The sample holds around 100,000 distinct CDR3 sequences, 11% seen once. The material sequenced was whole blood, taken in connection with sensitization to the hapten diphenylcyclopropenone (DPC). The receptors were sampled from a woman in her thirties or forties with alopecia areata. Some clones in this sample may be carry-over from other donors' samples. The CDR3 runs from the conserved cysteine through the conserved F or W. A D gene is named only where the DNA matches it firmly. Clone sizes are given selectively: once, few, many, or a class where the clone is expanded.

clone_size: few
v_call: TRBV29-1
j_call: TRBJ1-2
d_call: -
cdr3_nt: TGCAGCGTTGGCGGGAGTAACTATGGCTACACCTTC
cdr3_aa: CSVGGSNYGYTF

clone_size: once
v_call: TRBV12-3/TRBV12-4
j_call: TRBJ2-5
d_call: -
cdr3_nt: TGTGCCAGCAGTTCCAGGCCGGGGGAGACCCAGTACTTC
cdr3_aa: CASSSRPGETQYF

clone_size: few
v_call: TRBV11-2
j_call: TRBJ2-5
d_call: TRBD2
cdr3_nt: TGTGCCAGCAGCCCCCTTGGGGGGGGGGAGACCCAGTACTTC
cdr3_aa: CASSPLGGGETQYF

clone_size: -
v_call: TRBV25-1
j_call: TRBJ2-7
d_call: TRBD1
cdr3_nt: TGTGCCAGCAGTTCTCTGTGGGACAGGGGACCCTACGAGCAGTACTTC
cdr3_aa: CASSSLWDRGPYEQYF

clone_size: many
v_call: TRBV5-4
j_call: TRBJ1-4
d_call: -
cdr3_nt: TGTGCCAGCGGGCAAAAAAATGAAAAACTGTTTTTT
cdr3_aa: CASGQKNEKLFF

clone_size: few
v_call: TRBV3-1
j_call: TRBJ2-4
d_call: TRBD1
cdr3_nt: TGTGCCAGCAGCCCGGGACAGAAAAACATTCAGTACTTC
cdr3_aa: CASSPGQKNIQYF

clone_size: -
v_call: TRBV29-1
j_call: TRBJ1-1
d_call: TRBD1
cdr3_nt: TGCAGCGTCATCAGGGGGTTGAACACTGAAGCTTTCTTT
cdr3_aa: CSVIRGLNTEAFF

clone_size: few
v_call: TRBV30
j_call: TRBJ2-3
d_call: TRBD1
cdr3_nt: TGTGCCTGGAGAAGGGGGCAGCGCACAGATACGCAGTATTTT
cdr3_aa: CAWRRGQRTDTQYF

clone_size: few
v_call: TRBV6-5
j_call: TRBJ2-3
d_call: -
cdr3_nt: TGTGCCAGCAAAGAAAGGACAGTAACAGATACGCAGTATTTT
cdr3_aa: CASKERTVTDTQYF

clone_size: many
v_call: TRBV27
j_call: TRBJ1-1
d_call: -
cdr3_nt: TGTGCCAGCAGTTTACTCGGGGGGGCCTCGAACACTGAAGCTTTCTTT
cdr3_aa: CASSLLGGASNTEAFF

clone_size: few
v_call: TRBV7-2
j_call: TRBJ2-2
d_call: -
cdr3_nt: TGTGCCAGCAGCTTAGGGCCCAAGAACACCGGGGAGCTGTTTTTT
cdr3_aa: CASSLGPKNTGELFF

clone_size: -
v_call: TRBV29-1
j_call: TRBJ2-5
d_call: -
cdr3_nt: TGCAGCGTCGTTGGGGTCGGATCGGAAGAGACCCAGTACTTC
cdr3_aa: CSVVGVGSEETQYF

clone_size: -
v_call: TRBV6-2/TRBV6-3
j_call: TRBJ2-4
d_call: -
cdr3_nt: TGTGCCAGCAGTTACGAGGCGGGCGGCTACATAGCCAAAAACATTCAGTACTTC
cdr3_aa: CASSYEAGGYIAKNIQYF

clone_size: few
v_call: TRBV11-3
j_call: TRBJ2-5
d_call: -
cdr3_nt: TGTGCCAGCAGCTTCGGCGGTGGGACCCAGTACTTC
cdr3_aa: CASSFGGGTQYF

clone_size: many
v_call: TRBV7-2
j_call: TRBJ2-3
d_call: -
cdr3_nt: TGTGCCAGCAGCTTTCAGGCCTCCGGAACAGATACGCAGTATTTT
cdr3_aa: CASSFQASGTDTQYF

clone_size: many
v_call: TRBV27
j_call: TRBJ2-2
d_call: -
cdr3_nt: TGTGCCAGCAGTTTATCCGTAGGATTAGGGAACACCGGGGAGCTGTTTTTT
cdr3_aa: CASSLSVGLGNTGELFF

clone_size: -
v_call: TRBV6-5
j_call: TRBJ2-7
d_call: TRBD1
cdr3_nt: TGTGCCAGCAGTTACTGGGGCAGGGGGCTAAACGAGCAGTACTTC
cdr3_aa: CASSYWGRGLNEQYF

clone_size: many
v_call: TRBV7-2
j_call: TRBJ2-2
d_call: TRBD1
cdr3_nt: TGTGCCAGCAGCTTCGGTGACACCCTCGCTCGGACAGGGAATGGGGAGCTGTTTTTT
cdr3_aa: CASSFGDTLARTGNGELFF

clone_size: -
v_call: TRBV14
j_call: TRBJ2-5
d_call: -
cdr3_nt: TGTGCCAGCAGTGGACGGGGGGCAGGACAAGAGACCCAGTACTTC
cdr3_aa: CASSGRGAGQETQYF

clone_size: few
v_call: TRBV29-1
j_call: TRBJ2-3
d_call: TRBD2
cdr3_nt: TGCAGCATAACCGTAGCGGGTCCCACAGATACGCAGTATTTT
cdr3_aa: CSITVAGPTDTQYF

clone_size: many
v_call: TRBV3-1
j_call: TRBJ2-7
d_call: -
cdr3_nt: TGTGCCAGCAGCCAAGATTGGCCTAGCTATCCCTACGAGCAGTACTTC
cdr3_aa: CASSQDWPSYPYEQYF

clone_size: few
v_call: TRBV19
j_call: TRBJ2-1
d_call: TRBD2
cdr3_nt: TGTGCCAGTAGTATAGTTGTGGAGCGGGAGTTAGACAATGAGCAGTTCTTC
cdr3_aa: CASSIVVERELDNEQFF

clone_size: -
v_call: TRBV3-1
j_call: TRBJ2-5
d_call: -
cdr3_nt: TGTGCCAGCAGCCAAGTCGTTGGGGCGACCCAGTACTTC
cdr3_aa: CASSQVVGATQYF

clone_size: -
v_call: TRBV30
j_call: TRBJ1-4
d_call: TRBD1
cdr3_nt: TGTGCCTGGAGTGCCACTAGACAGGGGGTAGATGAAAAACTGTTTTTT
cdr3_aa: CAWSATRQGVDEKLFF

clone_size: many
v_call: TRBV19
j_call: TRBJ2-2
d_call: TRBD2
cdr3_nt: TGTGCCACCCCTAGCGGGGGGAGCGTCGGGGAGCTGTTTTTT
cdr3_aa: CATPSGGSVGELFF

clone_size: many
v_call: TRBV6-2/TRBV6-3
j_call: TRBJ2-5
d_call: -
cdr3_nt: TGTGCCAGCAGTACGGGATTAGCCGAGGGGGAGACCCAGTACTTC
cdr3_aa: CASSTGLAEGETQYF

clone_size: few
v_call: TRBV28
j_call: TRBJ2-2
d_call: TRBD2
cdr3_nt: TGTGCCAGCCGGGGACTAGCTAAGCTGTTTTTT
cdr3_aa: CASRGLAKLFF

clone_size: few
v_call: TRBV7-9
j_call: TRBJ2-5
d_call: -
cdr3_nt: TGTGCCAGCAGCTCTGATCTTCACGAGACCCAGTACTTC
cdr3_aa: CASSSDLHETQYF

clone_size: few
v_call: TRBV6-2/TRBV6-3
j_call: TRBJ1-1
d_call: TRBD1
cdr3_nt: TGTGCCAGCAGCCGTCGGGGACAGGGGGCGATGAACACTGAAGCTTTCTTT
cdr3_aa: CASSRRGQGAMNTEAFF

clone_size: many
v_call: TRBV3-1
j_call: TRBJ1-1
d_call: TRBD1
cdr3_nt: TGTGCCAGCAGCTCGCGGACAGGGGCTTTCACTGAAGCTTTCTTT
cdr3_aa: CASSSRTGAFTEAFF

clone_size: -
v_call: TRBV30
j_call: TRBJ1-1
d_call: -
cdr3_nt: TGTGCCTGGAACCAGGGCAACCGGAACACTGAAGCTTTCTTT
cdr3_aa: CAWNQGNRNTEAFF

clone_size: many
v_call: TRBV6-5
j_call: TRBJ1-1
d_call: -
cdr3_nt: TGTGCCAGCAGTTACTACGGAAACACTGAAGCTTTCTTT
cdr3_aa: CASSYYGNTEAFF

clone_size: -
v_call: TRBV18
j_call: TRBJ1-1
d_call: -
cdr3_nt: TGTGCCAGCTCACGATTACAGACAGGACCCAGCACTGAAGCTTTCTTT
cdr3_aa: CASSRLQTGPSTEAFF

clone_size: -
v_call: TRBV5-1
j_call: TRBJ2-1
d_call: -
cdr3_nt: TGCGCCAGCACGACAGGGCCGTCCAGGGCGGGAGGATCCAATGAGCAGTTCTTC
cdr3_aa: CASTTGPSRAGGSNEQFF

clone_size: many
v_call: TRBV10-3
j_call: TRBJ1-1
d_call: -
cdr3_nt: TGTGCCATCAGTGACTCCCCGGACAGATCGAACACTGAAGCTTTCTTT
cdr3_aa: CAISDSPDRSNTEAFF

clone_size: many
v_call: TRBV5-4
j_call: TRBJ1-1
d_call: -
cdr3_nt: TGTGCCAGCAGCTTGACAGCAAGTATGAACACTGAAGCTTTCTTT
cdr3_aa: CASSLTASMNTEAFF

clone_size: -
v_call: TRBV28
j_call: TRBJ2-3
d_call: -
cdr3_nt: TGTGCCAGCAGTCCCAGGGTGCGTAGCACAGATACGCAGTATTTT
cdr3_aa: CASSPRVRSTDTQYF

clone_size: -
v_call: TRBV7-2
j_call: TRBJ2-2
d_call: -
cdr3_nt: TGTGCCAGCAGCCCCGCGGGTATTGGGATAATCGGGGAGCTGTTTTTT
cdr3_aa: CASSPAGIGIIGELFF

clone_size: many
v_call: TRBV25-1
j_call: TRBJ2-2
d_call: -
cdr3_nt: TGTGCCAGCAGTGATTACACCGGGGAGCTGTTTTTT
cdr3_aa: CASSDYTGELFF